This TCR beta chain was documented in a study of radiation and T cells in renal cell carcinoma. Here immunoSEQ multiplex PCR was the method, and the copy in TCRdb shows in-frame clones only, minus some. The data show about 120,000 clones, 70% to 90% seen once. The CDR3 covers 15 residues. Per germline, CDR1 LGHNA and CDR2 YSLEER. The trim removed 0 bases at V and 8 bases at J, leaving 6 bases unmatched. Noted time point: blood 2 weeks post-SBRT. Treatment specified: 15 Gy SBRT to primary tumor, nephrectomy 4 weeks later. The TCR comes from a woman aged 55-69 years with renal cell carcinoma. This specimen was blood, taken from a patient whose treatment included radiotherapy and nephrectomy. V and J are TRBV4-3 and TRBJ2-5, with 10 bases that match TRBD1. The CDR3 nucleotides are TGCGCCAGCAGCCAAGATTGGGGACAGGGGTTTACCCAGTACTTC. Translation: CASSQDWGQGFTQYF.